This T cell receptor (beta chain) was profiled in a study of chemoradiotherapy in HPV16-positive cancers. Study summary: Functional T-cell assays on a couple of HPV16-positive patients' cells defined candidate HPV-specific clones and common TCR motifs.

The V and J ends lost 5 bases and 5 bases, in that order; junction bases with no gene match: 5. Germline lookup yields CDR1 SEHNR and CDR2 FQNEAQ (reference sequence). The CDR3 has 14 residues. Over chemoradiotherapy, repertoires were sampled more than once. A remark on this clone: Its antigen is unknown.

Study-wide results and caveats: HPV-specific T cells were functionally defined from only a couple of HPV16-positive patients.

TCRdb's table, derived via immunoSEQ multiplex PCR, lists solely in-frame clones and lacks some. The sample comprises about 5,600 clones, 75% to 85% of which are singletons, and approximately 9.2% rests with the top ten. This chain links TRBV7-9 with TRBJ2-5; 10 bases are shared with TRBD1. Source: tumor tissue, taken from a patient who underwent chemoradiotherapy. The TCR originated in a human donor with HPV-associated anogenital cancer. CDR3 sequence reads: CASSDRGRGETQYF. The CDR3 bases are TGTGCCAGCAGCGACAGGGGGCGGGGGGAGACCCAGTACTTC. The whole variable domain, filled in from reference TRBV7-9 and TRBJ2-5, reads DTGVSQNPRHKITKRGQNVTFRCDPISEHNRLYWYRQTLGQGPEFLTYFQNEAQLEKSRLLSDRFSAERPKGSFSTLEIQRTEQGDSAMYLCASSDRGRGETQYFGPGTRLLVL.